Reported below is one T cell receptor (beta chain). Its specificity is unknown. CD45RO negativity and positive selection for CCR7 defined naive CD8 cells, a population that excluded terminally differentiated effector memory CD45RA+ cells. CDR1 is SGHRS, CDR2 YFSETQ, per germline. V gave up 1 base and J gave up 3 bases, with 7 bases separating them. This CDR3 spans 13 amino acids. For sorted subsets, about 200 ng DNA per replicate equaled tens of thousands of T cell genomes. The assay was immunoSEQ multiplex PCR, and TCRdb's table has in-frame clones only and misses some. The sample carries roughly 890,000 clones, almost 95% recorded once. This sample was included in a study of shared clonotypes between healthy human individuals. About the study: Samples came from a couple of female and a few male donors aged 18 to 49. Findings and limits, study-wide: Rarefaction demonstrated incomplete sorted-subset sequencing despite large depth. In contrast to clonotypes shared by all four donors, non-shared clonotypes had lower generation probabilities.

The receptor was isolated from a man aged 25 to 40 in good health. The sequenced sample was naive CD8+ T cells sorted from blood. The rearrangement links TRBV5-1 to TRBJ1-1; D remains unclear. The CDR3, as DNA: TGCGCCAGCAGCTTGAATGGGGACACTGAAGCTTTCTTT. Its protein product is CASSLNGDTEAFF. The whole variable domain, remainder taken from reference TRBV5-1 and TRBJ1-1, is KAGVTQTPRYLIKTRGQQVTLSCSPISGHRSVSWYQQTPGQGLQFLFEYFSETQRNKGNFPGRFSGRQFSNSRSEMNVSTLELGDSALYLCASSLNGDTEAFFGQGTRLTVV.